The T cell receptor (beta chain) under discussion was sequenced for a study of blood T cell repertoires in COVID-19. For the study at large: Sources were T cells, B-cell-depleted T cells, or PBMCs; the material itself was cDNA or gDNA.

This CDR3 has 14 residues. Germline V gene data show CDR1 as ENHRY and CDR2 as SYGVKD. Unmatched junction bases numbered 8, after V lost 9 bases and J lost 3 bases. Methods used by the authors: Reference gene primer amplification gave nucleated cell count estimates. The repertoire was sequenced with immunoSEQ multiplex PCR; TCRdb's copy has only in-frame clones and lacks some. The V and J calls and the clone size are those of that table, but D and trimming were determined from the DNA. The sample records about 240,000 clones, 80% to 95% being singletons. Seattle's enrolled individuals joined amid active infection and were then monitored longitudinally.

This TCR was sampled from a man aged 25-45 years with COVID-19, enrolled during active disease. The source material was peripheral blood. The chain employs TRBV10-3 and TRBJ1-3; 7 nucleotides match TRBD1. In DNA, the CDR3 is TGTGCCATACTTGGACAGGCTGGTGGAAACACCATATATTTT. Encoded protein: CAILGQAGGNTIYF.